This TCR beta chain was identified during a study of blood T cell repertoires in COVID-19. At the level of the study: There were acute and convalescent COVID-19 samples, and they came from the United States, Italy and Spain. T cells, B-cell-depleted T cells, or PBMCs provided the cDNA or gDNA that served as material.

Assay used: immunoSEQ multiplex PCR; TCRdb lists only in-frame clones, some missing. The sample carries around 14,000 clones, around 89% recorded once. Germline CDR1 is SGHVS and CDR2 is FQNEAQ. V lost 5 bases and J lost 0, with 13 bases in between. The CDR3 covers 16 residues. This receptor was obtained from a human donor in a cohort sampled during active COVID-19. The chain has TRBV7-8 and TRBJ2-2; D not resolved. The source material was peripheral blood. The CDR3 DNA sequence: TGTGCCAGCAGCCCCAGACGGAGCGCGAACACCGGGGAGCTGTTTTTT. The encoded protein is CASSPRRSANTGELFF.